Each of the 25 T cell receptor beta chains below was sequenced from the same sample in a study of post-analysis software for immune sequencing data. Study results and caveats: About five TRBV segments were more frequent in patients than controls; TRBV5-6, TRBV5-1 and TRBV20-1 belonged to this group.

Built from TCR beta cDNA, the libraries had unique molecular identifiers in them. TCRdb analysed the PCR reads with MiXCR anew, one entry per CDR3 protein. The data contain hundreds of thousands of distinct CDR3 sequences, roughly 27% of them seen just once; the ten biggest clones take up 0.56%. These receptors lack a known antigen. Sequenced material: blood. Receptors originate from a girl between 10 and 17 years old with multiple sclerosis.

This clonotype has just a few counts. The chain couples TRBV20-1 to TRBJ2-3, with D perhaps being TRBD1 or TRBD2 (5 bases each). This CDR3 is 15 amino acids long. CDR1 and CDR2 (germline): DFQATT, SNEGSKA (reference sequence). Trimming cost V 0 bases and J 0 bases, with 10 bases left between them. CDR3 sequence: CSARDGGPSTDTQYF. CDR3 DNA sequence: TGCAGTGCTAGAGATGGGGGACCAAGCACAGATACGCAGTATTTT.

This clonotype was seen more than once but under ten times. The V and J genes are TRBV27 and TRBJ2-4, with D perhaps assigned TRBD1 or TRBD2 (5 bases each). The CDR3 is made up of 15 amino acids. In germline, CDR1 is MNHEY, CDR2 SMNVEV (reference sequence). Trimming removed 2 bases at V and 2 bases at J, with 10 bases between. The CDR3 loop reads CASSLAGTSKNIQYF. DNA of the CDR3: TGTGCCAGCAGTTTAGCAGGGACCTCCAAAAACATTCAGTACTTC.

This clonotype has more than one count but fewer than ten. CDR3 DNA: TGTGCCAGCAGTGAAGCCTGGGGGCTAGGCAATGAGCAGTTCTTC. Residues: CASSEAWGLGNEQFF. The V gene is TRBV6-1, the J gene TRBJ2-1; TRBD1 might be the D (6 bases). The V end was cut by 0 bases, the J end by 6 bases, with 12 bases between. The CDR3 has 15 amino acids. Per the germline V gene, CDR1 is MNHNS and CDR2 is SASEGT.

The chain couples TRBV20-1 to TRBJ2-1, with 7 positions matching TRBD2. J was trimmed by 7 bases and V by 3 bases; bases with no gene match: 9. The CDR3 has 14 residues. Germline CDR1 is DFQATT and CDR2 is SNEGSKA (reference sequence). CDR3 sequence reads: CSASHSLAVNEQFF. In DNA, the CDR3 is TGCAGTGCTAGCCACTCGCTAGCGGTTAATGAGCAGTTCTTC.

The chain couples TRBV7-2 to TRBJ2-7; 10 bases align to TRBD1. Trimming took 1 base from V and 7 from J; bases not matched to a gene: 7. This CDR3 comprises 15 residues. Germline CDR1 SGHTA, CDR2 FQGNSA. The CDR3 region has the DNA TGTGCCAGCAGCTTAGAGGGACAGGGGCTGGGTGAGCAGTACTTC. The encoded protein is CASSLEGQGLGEQYF.

This clonotype was seen only a few times. The chain is built from TRBV27 and TRBJ2-7, with D possibly matching TRBD2 (6 bases). Germline values: CDR1 MNHEY, CDR2 SMNVEV (reference sequence). The V end lost 5 bases, the J end lost 1 base, and 18 bases lay between the germline ends. The CDR3 has 16 residues. CDR3 sequence reads: CASSRTGPSVSYEQYF. The CDR3 DNA is TGTGCCAGCAGTCGAACCGGGCCTAGCGTGTCCTACGAGCAGTACTTC.

This clonotype was counted between two and nine times. This chain links TRBV5-1 with TRBJ2-7; D could derive from TRBD1 or TRBD2 (6 bases each). Germline CDR1 is SGHRS and CDR2 is YFSETQ. Trimming stripped 8 bases from V and 4 bases from J, with 19 bases between. The length of the CDR3 is 14 residues. CDR3 sequence: CARDPPGALYEQYF. Here the CDR3 DNA reads TGCGCCAGGGACCCGCCGGGGGCCCTATACGAGCAGTACTTC.

This chain links TRBV20-1 with TRBJ2-3; D call uncertain. V shed 7 bases and J shed 8 bases, with 22 bases lying between them. Germline V CDR1 and CDR2: DFQATT, SNEGSKA (reference sequence). CDR3 length: 14 amino acids. The CDR3 sequence: CSVSGGSRRGTQYF. The CDR3 DNA reads TGCAGTGTTAGTGGTGGCTCCCGACGTGGTACGCAGTATTTT.

As DNA, the CDR3 is TGTGCCAGCAGCCAAGGCCGTCTAGCGGGAGGGGCCTCCTACAATGAGCAGTTCTTC. Amino acids: CASSQGRLAGGASYNEQFF. The chain has TRBV14 and TRBJ2-1; 12 bases line up with TRBD2. Looked up from germline, CDR1 is SGHDN and CDR2 is FVKESK. V lost 1 base, J lost 0 bases, and 7 bases stayed unmatched. The CDR3 contains 19 residues.

This clonotype was observed a handful of times. V and J are TRBV20-1 and TRBJ2-3, with 9 positions matching TRBD2. Germline V lookup: CDR1 DFQATT, CDR2 SNEGSKA (reference sequence). Losses at the gene ends were 5 bases for V and 4 bases for J; bases not matched to a gene: 13. The CDR3 has 16 residues. The CDR3 bases are TGCAGTGCTCCCCCCGCCTTAGCGGGAGCAGCAGATACGCAGTATTTT. This translates into CSAPPALAGAADTQYF.

The chain is built from TRBV12-3 or TRBV12-4 and TRBJ2-5, with 9 bases that match TRBD1. Trimming cost V 2 bases and J 5 bases; bases outside gene matches: 6. This CDR3 contains 15 residues. Written as DNA, the CDR3 is TGTGCCAGCAGTTTACTGACAGGGGGTATGGAGACCCAGTACTTC. Translating gives CASSLLTGGMETQYF.

This clonotype was seen more than once but under ten times. This chain uses TRBV6-5 with TRBJ2-5; the D call may be TRBD1 or TRBD2 (7 bases each). CDR1 MNHEY and CDR2 SVGAGI come from the germline V gene. Trimming took 1 base from V and 1 from J, leaving 13 bases between them. This CDR3 region has 16 residues. CDR3 sequence reads: CASSYWGGGRQETQYF. CDR3 DNA sequence: TGTGCCAGCAGTTACTGGGGAGGGGGCCGCCAAGAGACCCAGTACTTC.

CDR3 in amino acids: CASSVEDPTDTQYF. The CDR3 DNA is TGTGCCAGCAGCGTAGAGGATCCCACAGATACGCAGTATTTT. The genes are TRBV9 and TRBJ2-3; the D is unclear. CDR3 size: 14 residues. CDR1 SGDLS and CDR2 YYNGEE come from the germline V gene. V lost 0 bases and J 2 bases, leaving 7 bases between the germline ends.

This chain uses TRBV11-2 with TRBJ1-1; weak D call: TRBD1 (6 bases). V lost 1 base and J 5 bases, leaving 14 bases between the germline ends. The CDR3 length is 15 residues. Looked up from germline, CDR1 is SGHAT and CDR2 is FQNNGV. The DNA of the CDR3 is TGTGCCAGCAGCTTAGCGGGGGCAGCCCGGACTGAAGCTTTCTTT. Its translation is CASSLAGAARTEAFF.

This clonotype was detected only once. The chain carries TRBV2 and TRBJ2-3; 11 nucleotides agree with TRBD1. The CDR3 is 15 amino acids. Germline-derived CDR1 and CDR2 are SNHLY and FYNNEI. Trimming removed 4 bases from V and 4 bases from J; junction bases left unmatched: 4. CDR3 DNA: TGTGCCAGCAGTGGTTGGGACAGGGGGGCAGATACGCAGTATTTT. Amino acids: CASSGWDRGADTQYF.

The J gene is TRBJ1-1, the V gene TRBV7-2, with unresolved D. The CDR3 has 12 amino acids. Per germline, CDR1 SGHTA and CDR2 FQGNSA. Trimming stripped 8 bases from V and 0 bases from J, with 7 bases between. The CDR3 region is CASGRMNTEAFF. CDR3 coding DNA: TGTGCCAGCGGACGGATGAACACTGAAGCTTTCTTT.

The genes are TRBV27 and TRBJ2-1; TRBD1 aligns across 10 bases. CDR1 and CDR2 (germline): MNHEY, SMNVEV (reference sequence). Unmatched junction bases numbered 4, after V lost 6 bases and J lost 8 bases. This CDR3 contains 13 residues. The CDR3 reads CASRDRGVDEQFF. As DNA, the CDR3 is TGTGCCAGCAGGGACAGGGGGGTCGATGAGCAGTTCTTC.

This chain links TRBV6-2 or TRBV6-3 with TRBJ2-7; D is perhaps TRBD2 (6 bases). In germline, CDR1 is MNHEY, CDR2 SVGEGT. The CDR3 consists of 15 residues. Between the trimmed V and J ends, which lost 2 bases and 0 bases, there was a span of 11 bases. The CDR3 loop is CASSYGGMNSYEQYF. As DNA, the CDR3 is TGTGCCAGCAGTTACGGCGGGATGAACTCCTACGAGCAGTACTTC.

This clonotype was seen a single time. A read error may account for a junction end that differs from germline. V is TRBV2 and J is TRBJ1-2; no clear D. The CDR3 extends over 15 amino acids. CDR1 is SNHLY, CDR2 FYNNEI, per germline. The CDR3 loop is CTSSEAGPLTYGYTF. The CDR3 DNA sequence: TGTACCAGCAGTGAAGCAGGTCCGTTAACCTATGGCTACACCTTC. The full variable domain, completed using reference TRBV2 and TRBJ1-2, is EPEVTQTPSHQVTQMGQEVILRCVPISNHLYFYWYRQILGQKVEFLVSFYNNEISEKSEIFDDQFSVERPDGSNFTLKIRSTKLEDSAMYFCTSSEAGPLTYGYTFGSGTRLTVV.

A remark on this clonotype: A read error is possible here, since a much larger clone lies one base away. CDR3 in DNA: TGCAGCGGCAGGGACAGGGCTACAGATACGCAGTATTTT. Its translation is CSGRDRATDTQYF. V usage is TRBV29-1 and J usage is TRBJ2-3; 9 bases map to TRBD1. The CDR3 contains 13 residues. Germline CDR1 is SQVTM and CDR2 is ANQGSEA. V lost 7 bases to trimming and J lost 3 bases; unmatched junction nucleotides: 5.

This clonotype was counted at least ten times. V gene TRBV4-1 combines with J gene TRBJ2-5; possible D gene TRBD2, 5 bases. CDR1 and CDR2 from the germline V gene are MGHRA and YSYEKL. The ends were cut back, 4 bases at V and 1 base at J, with 10 bases in the middle. The CDR3 consists of 14 residues. In DNA, the CDR3 is TGCGCCAGCAGCCCGACGGGGTTCCAAGAGACCCAGTACTTC. Encoded protein: CASSPTGFQETQYF.

The V and J genes are TRBV29-1 and TRBJ2-1; the D is unclear. V was trimmed by 3 bases and J by 8 bases, leaving 8 bases between them. The CDR3 runs 11 residues. Germline loops: CDR1 SQVTM, CDR2 ANQGSEA. CDR3 in DNA: TGCAGCGTTGAGGTTTTCCATGAGCAGTTCTTC. It is translated as CSVEVFHEQFF.

The V gene is TRBV5-6, the J gene TRBJ1-1; 8 bases align to TRBD1. V was clipped by 3 bases and J by 3 bases; unmatched bases: 16. Germline assignment: CDR1 SGHDT and CDR2 YYEEEE. CDR3 length: 18 residues. CDR3 residues: CASSWTTGESLLDTEAFF. CDR3 sequence (DNA): TGTGCCAGCAGCTGGACGACAGGGGAGTCCCTTTTGGACACTGAAGCTTTCTTT.

This chain uses TRBV29-1 with TRBJ2-5; D uncertain. The V end lost 4 bases, the J end lost 3 bases, and 15 bases lay between the germline ends. The CDR3 runs to 14 residues. The germline V gene encodes CDR1 SQVTM and CDR2 ANQGSEA. The chain's CDR3 is CSVGLKVAKETQYF. The CDR3 coding sequence is TGCAGCGTTGGATTGAAGGTAGCTAAAGAGACCCAGTACTTC.

This clonotype came up a few times. This sequence joins TRBV7-2 and TRBJ2-1, with 7 nucleotides matching TRBD2. The V segment lost 5 bases and the J segment 2 bases; nucleotides outside the gene matches: 12. The germline CDR1 and CDR2 sequences are SGHTA and FQGNSA. The CDR3 totals 17 residues. CDR3 coding DNA: TGTGCCAGCAGCCCCCTCCCTGCGAGCGGGGCCTACAATGAGCAGTTCTTC. Amino acid sequence: CASSPLPASGAYNEQFF.